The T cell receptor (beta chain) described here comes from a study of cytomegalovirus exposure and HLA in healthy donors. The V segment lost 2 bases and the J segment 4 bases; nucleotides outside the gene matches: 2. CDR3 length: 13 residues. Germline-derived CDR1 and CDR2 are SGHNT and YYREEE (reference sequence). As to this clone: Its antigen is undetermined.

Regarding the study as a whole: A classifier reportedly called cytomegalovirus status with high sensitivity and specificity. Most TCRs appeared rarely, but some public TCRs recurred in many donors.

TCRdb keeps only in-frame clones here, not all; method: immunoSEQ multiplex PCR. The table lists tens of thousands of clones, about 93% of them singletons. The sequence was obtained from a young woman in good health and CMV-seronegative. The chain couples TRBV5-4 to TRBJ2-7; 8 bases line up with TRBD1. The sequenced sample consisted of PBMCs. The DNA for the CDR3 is TGTGCCAGCAGCTTTCAGGGGGCTTACGAGCAGTACTTC. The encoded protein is CASSFQGAYEQYF.